This TCR beta chain was observed in a study of T cells in Graves' hyperthyroidism and ophthalmopathy. Ten or more counts support this clonotype. Authors of the study amplified TCR beta CDR3 regions from RNA transcripts. The HTBI primer set was used in a first-round RT-PCR of the TCR CDR3. TCRdb reprocessed the multiplex PCR reads via MiXCR and lists one record per CDR3 protein. The sample has more than 500,000 distinct CDR3 sequences, under 20% seen once. This CDR3 is 16 amino acids long. The V gene lost 5 bases and the J gene lost 4 bases, with 21 bases spanning the gap. The germline CDR1 and CDR2 sequences are SGHAT and FQNNGV.

Material for sequencing was blood. The source of this sequence is a woman aged 30 to 39 with Graves' hyperthyroidism. The V call is TRBV11-2, the J call TRBJ2-7, with TRBD2 as a possible D gene (7 bases). The CDR3, as DNA: TGTGCCAGCAGCATAATCGGGGGGACATTACTTTACGAGCAGTACTTC. Translated, it gives CASSIIGGTLLYEQYF.